This T cell receptor (beta chain) was sequenced in a study of Ad26.COV2.S vaccination and SARS-CoV-2 variants. Whole-study context: Intramuscular Ad26.COV2.S at 5x10^10 or 1x10^11 viral particles.

The assay was immunoSEQ multiplex PCR, and TCRdb's table has in-frame clones only and misses some. The data hold under 550,000 clones, with 88% observed a single time. Specified treatment: some 20 received Ad26.COV2.S at low or high dose, single or two shots; roughly five received placebo; per-sample allocation not given. All samples were drawn on day 63, counting from the first vaccine or placebo injection. V dropped 5 bases and J dropped 2; count of bases not matched to a gene: 3. Germline V gene data show CDR1 as MNHEY and CDR2 as SVGEGT. The CDR3 runs to 15 residues. This sample comprised peripheral blood, obtained in a trial of Ad26.COV2.S vaccine versus placebo. The source is a person aged 18-65 years who received the Ad26.COV2.S COVID-19 vaccine or a placebo. The V call is TRBV6-2 or TRBV6-3, the J call TRBJ2-7, with TRBD2 matching 13 bases. In nucleotides, the CDR3 is TGTGCCAGCAGTCGGACTAGCGGGGGACCCTACGAGCAGTACTTC. Its translation is CASSRTSGGPYEQYF.